Each of the 25 T cell receptor beta chains below was sequenced from the same sample in a study of blood T cell repertoires in COVID-19. Assay used: immunoSEQ multiplex PCR; TCRdb lists only in-frame clones, some missing. The profile shows about 140,000 clones, about 92% of them singletons. Sequencing was performed on peripheral blood. The source is a human donor in a cohort sampled during active COVID-19.

The chain combines TRBV12-3 or TRBV12-4 with TRBJ1-2; D is ambiguous. V was pared by 6 bases and J by 2 bases, with 10 bases between. There are 13 residues in the CDR3. The CDR3 spells CASSPTNNYGYTF. CDR3 in DNA: TGTGCCAGCAGCCCCACAAACAACTATGGCTACACCTTC.

The V gene is TRBV6-4, the J gene TRBJ1-3; 11 nucleotides agree with TRBD1. Germline lookup yields CDR1 MRHNA and CDR2 SNTAGT. The V segment lost 7 bases and the J segment 3 bases; nucleotides outside the gene matches: 5. The CDR3 is made up of 15 amino acids. CDR3 loop: CASNWTGGFGNTIYF. CDR3 nucleotide sequence: TGTGCCAGCAATTGGACAGGGGGCTTTGGAAACACCATATATTTT.

The chain employs TRBV4-3 and TRBJ1-1; a possible D gene is TRBD1 (5 bases). V gave up 0 bases and J gave up 0 bases, with 14 bases separating them. The CDR3 loop spans 17 amino acids. Per the germline V gene, CDR1 is LGHNA and CDR2 is YSLEER. The CDR3 sequence is CASSQDRPGIMNTEAFF. For the CDR3, the DNA is TGCGCCAGCAGCCAAGATCGACCAGGGATAATGAACACTGAAGCTTTCTTT.

CDR3 bases: TGTGCCAGCAGCTCGGACGGGACAGGCGGCTATGGCTACACCTTC. Its translation: CASSSDGTGGYGYTF. The chain uses TRBV7-6 and TRBJ1-2; TRBD1 matches 8 bases. The CDR3 runs to 15 residues. The junction had 8 bases not matched to a gene; V was cut back by 4 bases and J by 4 bases. Germline CDR1 and CDR2: SGHVS and FNYEAQ.

This clone has only one observation. The genes are TRBV24-1 and TRBJ2-2; D not resolved. The germline V and J ends were trimmed by 5 bases and 6 bases, with 6 bases remaining between them. The germline V gene has CDR1 KGHDR and CDR2 SFDVKD. This CDR3 has 12 amino acids. CDR3 nucleotides: TGTGCCACCAGTGGGTCGGCCGGGGAGCTGTTTTTT. Amino acids: CATSGSAGELFF.

The V call is TRBV9, the J call TRBJ2-1; 7 bases line up with TRBD2. The V segment lost 4 bases and the J segment 4 bases; nucleotides outside the gene matches: 14. Germline V lookup: CDR1 SGDLS, CDR2 YYNGEE. The CDR3 is 17 residues long. The CDR3 reads CASSPLLGTTTYNEQFF. CDR3 bases: TGTGCCAGCAGCCCCCTACTCGGGACTACAACTTACAATGAGCAGTTCTTC. The full variable domain, its missing parts supplied by reference TRBV9 and TRBJ2-1, is DSGVTQTPKHLITATGQRVTLRCSPRSGDLSVYWYQQSLDQGLQFLIQYYNGEERAKGNILERFSAQQFPDLHSELNLSSLELGDSALYFCASSPLLGTTTYNEQFFGPGTRLTVL.

The chain couples TRBV6-5 to TRBJ2-1; possible D gene TRBD1, 7 bases. Germline CDR1 and CDR2: MNHEY and SVGAGI. V was cut by 0 bases and J by 9 bases, with 15 bases left in between. This CDR3 comprises 15 residues. CDR3: CASSYSRRGHTEQFF. As DNA, the CDR3 is TGTGCCAGCAGTTACTCCCGGAGGGGGCACACTGAGCAGTTCTTC.

The chain carries TRBV4-1 and TRBJ2-2; 7 bases map to TRBD1. Per germline, CDR1 MGHRA and CDR2 YSYEKL. V was pared by 4 bases and J by 4 bases, with 6 bases of the junction left unmatched. The CDR3 loop spans 15 amino acids. CDR3 bases: TGCGCCAGCAGCCCTCGACAGGGTGGCACCGGGGAGCTGTTTTTT. Translating gives CASSPRQGGTGELFF.

This clone was found once. The chain carries TRBV30 and TRBJ2-5, with TRBD2 matching 13 bases. V dropped 5 bases and J dropped 5; count of bases not matched to a gene: 5. This CDR3 has 14 amino acids. Germline lookup yields CDR1 GTSNPN and CDR2 SVGIG (reference sequence). CDR3 DNA: TGTGCCTGGGAACTAGCGGGGGGGCCCGAGACCCAGTACTTC. Its protein is CAWELAGGPETQYF.

V usage is TRBV7-3 and J usage is TRBJ2-1; 8 bases map to TRBD2. V dropped 5 bases and J dropped 6; count of bases not matched to a gene: 6. This CDR3 is built from 14 residues. CDR1 is SGHTA and CDR2 is FQGTGA in the germline V gene. In nucleotides, the CDR3 is TGTGCCAGCAGCGTGCGGGGGGCTTCCAATGAGCAGTTCTTC. As protein: CASSVRGASNEQFF.

This clone was seen a few times. The chain links TRBV7-7 to TRBJ1-5; D remains unclear. This CDR3 is 16 amino acids long. Trimming removed 3 bases from V and 4 bases from J, with 16 bases in between. Germline V gene lookup returns CDR1 SSHAT and CDR2 FNYEAQ (reference sequence). This CDR3 is CASSFPVRGKNQPQHF. DNA for the CDR3: TGTGCCAGCAGCTTCCCTGTTCGCGGGAAGAATCAGCCCCAGCATTTT.

The chain is built from TRBV7-9 and TRBJ2-3; D gene ambiguous. V lost 4 bases, J lost 1 base, and 9 bases lay in between. The CDR3 runs to 14 residues. From germline, CDR1 is SEHNR and CDR2 FQNEAQ (reference sequence). In DNA, the CDR3 is TGTGCCAGCAGCTACTACCTCGGCACAGATACGCAGTATTTT. This translates into CASSYYLGTDTQYF.

V is TRBV5-6 and J is TRBJ2-3; TRBD1 matches at 9 bases. The CDR3 runs to 18 residues. V lost 0 bases, J lost 5 bases, and 13 bases stayed unmatched. Germline V gene data show CDR1 as SGHDT and CDR2 as YYEEEE. This CDR3 is CASSLDRGPGGALDTQYF. The CDR3, as DNA: TGTGCCAGCAGCTTGGACAGGGGGCCGGGCGGAGCCCTAGATACGCAGTATTTT.

The chain uses TRBV7-8 and TRBJ2-7; 8 bases agree with TRBD1. Germline assignment: CDR1 SGHVS and CDR2 FQNEAQ. V was pared by 4 bases and J by 3 bases, with 5 bases of the junction left unmatched. This CDR3 is built from 14 residues. The CDR3 DNA is TGTGCCAGCAGCTATCAGGGGGCGCGCTACGAGCAGTACTTC. As protein: CASSYQGARYEQYF.

The V call is TRBV6-2 or TRBV6-3, the J call TRBJ2-2; 8 positions match TRBD2. Germline CDR1 MNHEY, CDR2 SVGEGT. The CDR3 has 14 amino acids. V shed 5 bases, J shed 4 bases, and the junction held 3 bases outside the gene matches. The CDR3 DNA reads TGTGCCAGCAGTGGGACTAGAGGCACCGGGGAGCTGTTTTTT. This codes for CASSGTRGTGELFF.

This clone was recorded a few times. The junction departs from germline at one end; a sequencing error may be responsible. The chain uses TRBV6-1 and TRBJ1-6; D uncertain. Germline V gene data show CDR1 as MNHNS and CDR2 as SASEGT. CDR3 length: 12 amino acids. The CDR3 DNA sequence: TGTGCCAGCTGTGACCCAAATTCACCCCTCCACTTT. As protein: CASCDPNSPLHF.

The count of this clone is one. The CDR3 DNA sequence: TGTGCCAGCTCACCCGCCAGGGGGAACACTGAAGCTTTCTTT. Translating gives CASSPARGNTEAFF. The rearrangement joins TRBV18 to TRBJ1-1; TRBD1 might be the D (6 bases). The ends were cut back, 3 bases at V and 1 base at J, with 9 bases in the middle. The CDR3 totals 14 residues. The V gene's germline CDR1 is KGHSH and CDR2 LQKENI.

Only one count was recorded for this clone. The chain links TRBV6-5 to TRBJ1-2; tentative D call: TRBD1 (5 bases). Germline V CDR1 and CDR2: MNHEY, SVGAGI. The length of the CDR3 is 14 residues. Trimming removed 7 bases at V and 7 bases at J, with 19 bases between. The CDR3 is CASTTLSGFSGYTF. Here the CDR3 DNA reads TGTGCCAGCACTACTCTTTCAGGGTTCTCTGGCTACACCTTC.

The V gene is TRBV28, the J gene TRBJ1-3; D possibly corresponds to TRBD1 (5 bases). CDR3 size: 17 residues. Trimming stripped 5 bases from V and 0 bases from J, with 17 bases between. CDR1 is MDHEN, CDR2 SYDVKM, per germline. DNA for the CDR3: TGTGCCAGCAGTCCGGGCGGACCTAGGGGCTCTGGAAACACCATATATTTT. It translates to CASSPGGPRGSGNTIYF.

The CDR3 DNA reads as TGTGCCAGCAGTAGTATCCGGAACACTGAAGCTTTCTTT. Amino acids: CASSSIRNTEAFF. The chain employs TRBV7-2 and TRBJ1-1; D is undetermined. Per the germline V gene, CDR1 is SGHTA and CDR2 is FQGNSA. The CDR3 has 13 residues. Trimming stripped 6 bases from V and 1 base from J, with 9 bases between.

This clone appeared once. This sequence joins TRBV7-9 and TRBJ1-5; D unresolved. Germline loops: CDR1 SEHNR, CDR2 FQNEAQ (reference sequence). The CDR3 is made up of 13 amino acids. V lost 3 bases, J lost 4 bases, and 7 bases lay in between. Written as DNA, the CDR3 is TGTGCCAGCAGCTTGAGGGAGAATCAGCCCCAGCATTTT. It codes for CASSLRENQPQHF.

The J gene is TRBJ2-1, the V gene TRBV27; 7 bases fit TRBD1. CDR1 and CDR2 (germline): MNHEY, SMNVEV (reference sequence). The CDR3 has 15 residues. V was clipped by 5 bases and J by 2 bases; unmatched bases: 6. DNA for the CDR3: TGTGCCAGCAGTACCCTAGGGGGCGCCTACAATGAGCAGTTCTTC. Translation gives CASSTLGGAYNEQFF.

CDR3 sequence (DNA): TGTGCCAGCAGCCCTCGGTCGGGTTTTAATAGGTTGAACACTGAAGCTTTCTTT. Translating it yields CASSPRSGFNRLNTEAFF. This chain connects TRBV14 to TRBJ1-1; D uncertain. V shed 4 bases and J shed 0 bases, with 21 bases lying between them. The V gene's germline CDR1 is SGHDN and CDR2 FVKESK. The CDR3 is 18 amino acids.

V usage is TRBV5-1 and J usage is TRBJ2-3; 8 bases are shared with TRBD2. CDR1 and CDR2 (germline): SGHRS, YFSETQ. This CDR3 comprises 15 residues. V was pared by 4 bases and J by 1 base, with 5 bases of the junction left unmatched. CDR3 amino acids: CASSGSGAGTDTQYF. The CDR3 region has the DNA TGCGCCAGCAGCGGTAGCGGGGCTGGCACAGATACGCAGTATTTT.

The V gene is TRBV5-1, the J gene TRBJ2-3, with 8 nucleotides matching TRBD1. This CDR3 is built from 13 residues. CDR1 SGHRS and CDR2 YFSETQ come from the germline V gene. V was pared by 4 bases and J by 6 bases, with 4 bases of the junction left unmatched. The CDR3 spells CASSRTGPDTQYF. The CDR3 DNA reads TGCGCCAGCAGCCGGACAGGGCCGGATACGCAGTATTTT.